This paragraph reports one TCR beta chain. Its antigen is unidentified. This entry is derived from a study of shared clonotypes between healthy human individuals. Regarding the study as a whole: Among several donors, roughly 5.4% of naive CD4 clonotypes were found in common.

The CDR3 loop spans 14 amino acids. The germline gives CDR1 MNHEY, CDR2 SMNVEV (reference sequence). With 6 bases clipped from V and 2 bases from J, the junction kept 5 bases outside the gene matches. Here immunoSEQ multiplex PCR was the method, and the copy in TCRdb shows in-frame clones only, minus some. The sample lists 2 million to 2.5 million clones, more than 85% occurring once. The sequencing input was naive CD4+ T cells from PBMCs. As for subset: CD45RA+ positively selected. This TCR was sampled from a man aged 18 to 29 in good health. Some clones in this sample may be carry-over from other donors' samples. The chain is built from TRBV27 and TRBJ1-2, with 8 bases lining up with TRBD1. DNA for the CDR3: TGTGCCAGCAGAAAAGGACAGGGCAACTATGGCTACACCTTC. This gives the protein CASRKGQGNYGYTF.